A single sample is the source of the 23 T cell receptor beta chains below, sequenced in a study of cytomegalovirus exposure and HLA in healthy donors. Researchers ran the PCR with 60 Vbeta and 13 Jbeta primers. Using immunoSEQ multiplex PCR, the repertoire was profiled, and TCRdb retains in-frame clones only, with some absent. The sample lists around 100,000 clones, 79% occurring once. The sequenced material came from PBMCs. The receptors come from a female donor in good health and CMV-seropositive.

The CDR3 sequence is CASAGLAVQETQYF. The CDR3 DNA reads TGTGCCTCGGCGGGACTAGCGGTCCAAGAGACCCAGTACTTC. V is TRBV2 and J is TRBJ2-5; 11 bases line up with TRBD2. Losses at the gene ends were 11 bases for V and 1 base for J; bases not matched to a gene: 6. The CDR3 contains 14 residues. Germline values: CDR1 SNHLY, CDR2 FYNNEI. Full variable domain (rest looked up from reference TRBV2 and TRBJ2-5): EPEVTQTPSHQVTQMGQEVILRCVPISNHLYFYWYRQILGQKVEFLVSFYNNEISEKSEIFDDQFSVERPDGSNFTLKIRSTKLEDSAMYFCASAGLAVQETQYFGPGTRLLVL.

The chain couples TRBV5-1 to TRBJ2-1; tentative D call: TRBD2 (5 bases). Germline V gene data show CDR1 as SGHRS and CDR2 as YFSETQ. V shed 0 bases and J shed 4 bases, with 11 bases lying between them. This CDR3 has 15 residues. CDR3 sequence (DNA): TGCGCCAGCAGCTTGGCTAGCAGAACGTACAATGAGCAGTTCTTC. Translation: CASSLASRTYNEQFF.

The chain's CDR3 is CASSTRGQLSSYEQYF. The CDR3 nucleotides read TGTGCCAGTAGTACTAGGGGACAGTTGAGCTCCTACGAGCAGTACTTC. The chain combines TRBV19 with TRBJ2-7; 7 bases fit TRBD1. This CDR3 has 16 residues. Germline assignment: CDR1 LNHDA and CDR2 SQIVND (reference sequence). V trimming: 4 bases; J trimming: 0 bases; junction bases outside the gene matches: 9.

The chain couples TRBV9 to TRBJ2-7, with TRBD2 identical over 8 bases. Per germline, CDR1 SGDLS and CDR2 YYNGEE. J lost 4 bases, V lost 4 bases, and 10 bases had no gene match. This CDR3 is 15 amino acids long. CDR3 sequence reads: CASSTDGLAGYEQYF. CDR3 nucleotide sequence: TGTGCCAGCAGCACCGATGGGCTAGCGGGTTACGAGCAGTACTTC.

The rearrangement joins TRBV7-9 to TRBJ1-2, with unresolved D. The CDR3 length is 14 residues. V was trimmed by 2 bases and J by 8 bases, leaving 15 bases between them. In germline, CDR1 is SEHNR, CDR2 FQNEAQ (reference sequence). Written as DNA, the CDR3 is TGTGCCAGCAGCTTATCAGCCCCCTCGGGGGGCTACACCTTC. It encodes CASSLSAPSGGYTF.

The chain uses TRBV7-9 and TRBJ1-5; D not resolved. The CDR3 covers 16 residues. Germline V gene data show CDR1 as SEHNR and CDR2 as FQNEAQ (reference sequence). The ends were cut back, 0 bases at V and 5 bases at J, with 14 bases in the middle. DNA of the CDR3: TGTGCCAGCAGCTTAGCCGGAGGGAGCCGGGATCAGCCCCAGCATTTT. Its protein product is CASSLAGGSRDQPQHF. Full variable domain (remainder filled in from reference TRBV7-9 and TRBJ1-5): DTGVSQNPRHKITKRGQNVTFRCDPISEHNRLYWYRQTLGQGPEFLTYFQNEAQLEKSRLLSDRFSAERPKGSFSTLEIQRTEQGDSAMYLCASSLAGGSRDQPQHFGDGTRLSIL.

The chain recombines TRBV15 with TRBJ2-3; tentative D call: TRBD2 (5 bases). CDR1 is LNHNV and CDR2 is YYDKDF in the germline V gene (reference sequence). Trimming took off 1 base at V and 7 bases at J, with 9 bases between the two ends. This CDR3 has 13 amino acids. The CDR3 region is CATSRVPGNTQYF. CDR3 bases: TGTGCCACCAGCAGAGTGCCCGGGAATACGCAGTATTTT.

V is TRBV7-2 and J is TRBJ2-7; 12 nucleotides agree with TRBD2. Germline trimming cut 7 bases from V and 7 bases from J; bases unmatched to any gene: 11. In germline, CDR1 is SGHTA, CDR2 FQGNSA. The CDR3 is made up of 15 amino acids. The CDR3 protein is CASTSGLAGGREQYF. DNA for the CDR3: TGTGCCAGCACCTCAGGCCTAGCGGGGGGGCGTGAGCAGTACTTC. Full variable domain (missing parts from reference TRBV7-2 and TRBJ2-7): GAGVSQSPSNKVTEKGKDVELRCDPISGHTALYWYRQSLGQGLEFLIYFQGNSAPDKSGLPSDRFSAERTGGSVSTLTIQRTQQEDSAVYLCASTSGLAGGREQYFGPGTRLTVT.

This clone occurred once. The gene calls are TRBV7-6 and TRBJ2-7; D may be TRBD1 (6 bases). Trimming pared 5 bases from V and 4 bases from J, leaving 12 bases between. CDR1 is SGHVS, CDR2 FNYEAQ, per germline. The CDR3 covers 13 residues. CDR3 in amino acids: CASSKQGQYEQYF. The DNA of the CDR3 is TGTGCCAGCAGCAAACAGGGCCAATACGAGCAGTACTTC.

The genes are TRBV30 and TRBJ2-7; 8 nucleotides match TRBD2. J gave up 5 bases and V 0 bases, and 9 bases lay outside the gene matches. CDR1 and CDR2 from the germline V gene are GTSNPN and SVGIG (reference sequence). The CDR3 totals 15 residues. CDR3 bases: TGTGCCTGGAGTGTACACGGGGGGGGATTCGACGAGCAGTACTTC. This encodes CAWSVHGGGFDEQYF.

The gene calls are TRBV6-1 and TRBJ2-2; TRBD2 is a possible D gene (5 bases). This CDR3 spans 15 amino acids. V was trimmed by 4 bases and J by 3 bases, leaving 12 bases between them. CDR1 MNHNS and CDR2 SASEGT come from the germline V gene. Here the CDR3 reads CASSAGDRDTGELFF. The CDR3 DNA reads TGTGCCAGCAGTGCCGGGGATAGGGACACCGGGGAGCTGTTTTTT.

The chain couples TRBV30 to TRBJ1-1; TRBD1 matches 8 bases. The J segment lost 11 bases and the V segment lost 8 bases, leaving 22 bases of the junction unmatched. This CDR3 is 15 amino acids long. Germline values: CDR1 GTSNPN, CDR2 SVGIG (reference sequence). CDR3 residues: CAASPARTGLYSAFF. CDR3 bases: TGTGCCGCCTCCCCGGCGAGGACAGGGCTTTATTCGGCTTTCTTT.

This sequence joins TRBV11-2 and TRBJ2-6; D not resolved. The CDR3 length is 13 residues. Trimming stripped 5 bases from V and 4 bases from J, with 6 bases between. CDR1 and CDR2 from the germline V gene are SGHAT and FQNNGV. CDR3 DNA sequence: TGTGCCAGCAGCCCGTTGGGGGCCAACGTCCTGACTTTC. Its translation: CASSPLGANVLTF.

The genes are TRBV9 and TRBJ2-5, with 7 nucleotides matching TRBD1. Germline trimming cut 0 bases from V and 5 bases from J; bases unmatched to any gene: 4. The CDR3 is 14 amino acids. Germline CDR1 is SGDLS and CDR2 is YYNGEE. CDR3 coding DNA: TGTGCCAGCAGCGTAGCACAGGGGCGGGAGACCCAGTACTTC. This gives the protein CASSVAQGRETQYF.

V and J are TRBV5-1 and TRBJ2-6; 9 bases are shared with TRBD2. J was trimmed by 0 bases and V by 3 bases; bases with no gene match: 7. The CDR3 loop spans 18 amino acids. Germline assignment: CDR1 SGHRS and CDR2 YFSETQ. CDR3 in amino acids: CASSWSSGVSSGANVLTF. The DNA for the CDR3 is TGCGCCAGCAGCTGGTCTAGCGGGGTGAGCTCTGGGGCCAACGTCCTGACTTTC. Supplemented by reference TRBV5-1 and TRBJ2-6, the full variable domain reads KAGVTQTPRYLIKTRGQQVTLSCSPISGHRSVSWYQQTPGQGLQFLFEYFSETQRNKGNFPGRFSGRQFSNSRSEMNVSTLELGDSALYLCASSWSSGVSSGANVLTFGAGSRLTVL.

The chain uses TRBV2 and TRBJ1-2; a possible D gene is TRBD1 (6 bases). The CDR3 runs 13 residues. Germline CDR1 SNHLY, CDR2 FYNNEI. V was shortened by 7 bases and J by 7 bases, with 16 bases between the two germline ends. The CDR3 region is CASKDSPLFGYTF. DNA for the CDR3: TGTGCCAGCAAGGACAGCCCTCTATTTGGCTACACCTTC.

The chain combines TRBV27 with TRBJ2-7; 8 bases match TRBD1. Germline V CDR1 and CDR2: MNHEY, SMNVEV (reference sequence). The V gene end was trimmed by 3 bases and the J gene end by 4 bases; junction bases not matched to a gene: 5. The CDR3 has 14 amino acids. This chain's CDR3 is CASSFDRGAYEQYF. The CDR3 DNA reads TGTGCCAGCAGTTTCGACAGGGGTGCGTACGAGCAGTACTTC.

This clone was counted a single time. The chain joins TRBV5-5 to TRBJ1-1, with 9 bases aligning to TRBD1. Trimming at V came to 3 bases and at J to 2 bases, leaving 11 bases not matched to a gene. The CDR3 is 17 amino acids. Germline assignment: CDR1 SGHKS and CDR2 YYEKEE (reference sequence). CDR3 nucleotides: TGTGCCAGCAGCTCGGCGGGGACAGGGACTTTTAACACTGAAGCTTTCTTT. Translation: CASSSAGTGTFNTEAFF.

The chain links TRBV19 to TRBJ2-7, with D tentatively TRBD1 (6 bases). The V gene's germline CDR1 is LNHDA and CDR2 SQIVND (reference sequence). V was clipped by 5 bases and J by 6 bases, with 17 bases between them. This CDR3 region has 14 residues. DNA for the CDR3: TGTGCCAGTAGTTTTGACAGGCAGGTAGCCGAGCAGTACTTC. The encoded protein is CASSFDRQVAEQYF.

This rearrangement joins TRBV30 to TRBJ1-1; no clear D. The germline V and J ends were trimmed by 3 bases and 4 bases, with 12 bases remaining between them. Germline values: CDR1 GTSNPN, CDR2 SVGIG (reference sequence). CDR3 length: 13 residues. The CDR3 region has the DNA TGTGCCTGGAGCCTCGACACATTCACTGAAGCTTTCTTT. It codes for CAWSLDTFTEAFF.

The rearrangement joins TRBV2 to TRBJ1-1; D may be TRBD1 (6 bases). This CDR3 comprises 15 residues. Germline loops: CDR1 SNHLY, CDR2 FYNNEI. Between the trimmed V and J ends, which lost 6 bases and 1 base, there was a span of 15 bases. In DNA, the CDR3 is TGTGCCAGCAGGGCCAGGGGACGGACGAACACTGAAGCTTTCTTT. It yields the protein CASRARGRTNTEAFF.

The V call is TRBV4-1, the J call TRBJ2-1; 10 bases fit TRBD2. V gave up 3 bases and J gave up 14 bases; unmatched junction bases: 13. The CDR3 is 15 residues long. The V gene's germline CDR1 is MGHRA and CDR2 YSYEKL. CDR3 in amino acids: CASSQRLAGEIGEFF. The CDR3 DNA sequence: TGCGCCAGCAGCCAGAGGCTAGCGGGGGAAATAGGGGAGTTCTTC.

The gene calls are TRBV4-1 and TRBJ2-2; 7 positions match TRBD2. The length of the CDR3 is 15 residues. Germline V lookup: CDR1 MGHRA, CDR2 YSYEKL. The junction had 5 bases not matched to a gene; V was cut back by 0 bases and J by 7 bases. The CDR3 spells CASSQEAGEGGELFF. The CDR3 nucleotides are TGCGCCAGCAGCCAAGAAGCCGGGGAGGGCGGGGAGCTGTTTTTT.